The entry below gives a single T cell receptor beta chain sequence along with its context. What it recognizes is unknown. Data came from immunoSEQ multiplex PCR; TCRdb stores just in-frame clones and leaves some out. The sample contains about 100,000 clones, about 89% of which appear only once. These data belong to a study of T cell responses to AZD1222 COVID-19 vaccine. Study-wide points: Seropositivity was recorded at baseline in only a handful of AZD1222 recipients. A rise in Spike-specific TCR breadth and depth followed two AZD1222 doses.

Germline CDR1 is ENHRY and CDR2 is SYGVKD. The CDR3 runs 15 residues. J lost 5 bases, V lost 3 bases, and 8 bases had no gene match. This sequence joins TRBV10-3 and TRBJ2-7; 9 bases align to TRBD1. The starting material was peripheral blood, obtained on day 0 of MenACWY control vaccination. This receptor was identified in an adult in good health. The CDR3 loop is CAISDPGQGIHEQYF. In nucleotides, the CDR3 is TGTGCCATCAGTGACCCGGGACAGGGTATCCACGAGCAGTACTTC.